What follows describes a single T cell receptor (beta chain). Sample time point: neoterminal ileum biopsy at postoperative endoscopy, about 6 months after surgery. This record comes from a study of T cell repertoires in ileal Crohn's disease. The CDR3 is 15 amino acids. Trimming cost V 1 base and J 3 bases, with 13 bases left between them. Germline CDR1 reads MGHRA; CDR2 reads YSYEKL. TCRdb keeps only in-frame clones here, not all; method: immunoSEQ multiplex PCR. The table includes about 12,000 clones, 82% detected once. This receptor was identified in an adult with Crohn's disease. Sequencing was done on a sample of ileal tissue. The chain joins TRBV4-1 to TRBJ2-7, with D maybe TRBD1 (6 bases). CDR3 coding DNA: TGCGCCAGCAGCCAAGGGACAGCTCAAATCTACGAGCAGTACTTC. Its protein product is CASSQGTAQIYEQYF.